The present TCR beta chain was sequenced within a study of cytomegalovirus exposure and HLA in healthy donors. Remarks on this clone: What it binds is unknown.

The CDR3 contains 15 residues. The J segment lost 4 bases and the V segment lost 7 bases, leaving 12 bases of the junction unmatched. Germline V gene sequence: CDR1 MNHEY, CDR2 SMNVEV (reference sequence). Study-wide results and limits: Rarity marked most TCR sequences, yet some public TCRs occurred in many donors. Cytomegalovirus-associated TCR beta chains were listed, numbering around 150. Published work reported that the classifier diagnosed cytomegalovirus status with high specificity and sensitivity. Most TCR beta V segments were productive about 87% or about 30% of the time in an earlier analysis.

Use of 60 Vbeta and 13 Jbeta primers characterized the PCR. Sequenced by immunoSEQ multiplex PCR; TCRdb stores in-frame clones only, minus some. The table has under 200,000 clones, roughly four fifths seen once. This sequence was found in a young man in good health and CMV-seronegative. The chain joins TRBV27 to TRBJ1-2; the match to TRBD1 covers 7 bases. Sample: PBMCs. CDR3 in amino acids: CASKFQGEIFYGYTF. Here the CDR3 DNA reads TGTGCCAGCAAATTCCAGGGGGAGATATTCTATGGCTACACCTTC.